What follows are 26 T cell receptor beta chains derived from one specimen sequenced in a study of naive and memory T cell subsets (dated by TCRdb to about 2017). This specimen's treatment or condition label, per the study, means: skin biopsy from PPD injection site in Mantoux-positive individual. Before reverse transcription, total RNA that had not been cell sorted was treated with RQ1 DNase, with a target input of roughly 1 to 1,100 ng. The method was UMI-ligation and nested PCR. The listed sequencing device is Illumina MiSeq. For the blood and skin samples, reverse transcription of TCR RNA was done with SuperScript IV along with alpha and beta constant region primers. TCRdb itself trimmed the public reads at Q25 with fastp, ran MiXCR and retained productive beta chains. All rows with the same CDR3 protein become a single entry with the most common DNA and genes. In all, the sample holds some 20,000 distinct CDR3 sequences, and less than 9.5% of those were seen once. Clones ranked in the top ten supply nearly 7% of the sample.

Sample: skin, taken from a tuberculin skin test site. These receptors originate from an adult in good health.

The V gene is TRBV5-1, the J gene TRBJ2-2; D may be TRBD1 or TRBD2 (6 bases each). CDR1 is SGHRS and CDR2 is YFSETQ in the germline V gene. V shed 1 base and J shed 4 bases, with 14 bases lying between them. This CDR3 comprises 16 residues. The CDR3, as DNA: TGCGCCAGCAGCTTGCAAGGGGGGTCCCGCACCGGGGAGCTGTTTTTT. Protein product: CASSLQGGSRTGELFF.

This clonotype has a count of ten or more. The chain has TRBV4-1 and TRBJ2-7; 7 bases fit TRBD2. V trimming: 1 base; J trimming: 2 bases; junction bases outside the gene matches: 5. The CDR3 loop spans 15 amino acids. Germline-derived CDR1 and CDR2 are MGHRA and YSYEKL. CDR3 bases: TGCGCCAGCAGCCAAGTGGTCGGGAGGCCCTACGAGCAGTACTTC. Encoded protein: CASSQVVGRPYEQYF.

This clonotype was recorded many times. This chain connects TRBV28 to TRBJ2-7; TRBD2 is a possible D gene (5 bases). CDR1 MDHEN and CDR2 SYDVKM come from the germline V gene. V gave up 7 bases and J gave up 4 bases, with 17 bases separating them. This CDR3 is 14 amino acids long. CDR3 nucleotide sequence: TGTGCCAGCATTAAAAGGAGGTTCCGTTACGAGCAGTACTTC. Residues: CASIKRRFRYEQYF.

A remark on this clonotype: The junction and the germline gene differ at one end; a read error may be behind it. The chain combines TRBV6-5 with TRBJ1-3; no reliable D call. The CDR3 consists of 15 residues. Germline CDR1 MNHEY, CDR2 SVGAGI. The DNA of the CDR3 is TGTGCCAGCAGTTACCGGTATAACTCTGAAAACACCATATATTTT. Protein product: CASSYRYNSENTIYF.

In its sample, this clonotype was seen many times. This rearrangement joins TRBV6-1 to TRBJ2-7, with D maybe TRBD1 (8 bases). The ends were cut back, 0 bases at V and 2 bases at J, with 26 bases in the middle. The CDR3 spans 20 residues. Germline CDR1 MNHNS, CDR2 SASEGT. CDR3 bases: TGTGCCAGCAGTGAAGCTGGCAGGGGGCGCGGGGGCCGAAGAACCTACGAGCAGTACTTC. Protein product: CASSEAGRGRGGRRTYEQYF.

The sample holds a few counts of this clonotype. The chain has TRBV6-5 and TRBJ1-2, with D possibly TRBD1 on 5 matching bases. From germline, CDR1 is MNHEY and CDR2 SVGAGI. Deletions cut 0 bases from V and 4 bases from J, with 12 bases between. This CDR3 has 15 amino acids. The CDR3 coding sequence is TGTGCCAGCAGTTACTCCGGGTCTAGGGGCTATGGCTACACCTTC. Translation: CASSYSGSRGYGYTF.

This clonotype came up many times. The chain recombines TRBV7-9 with TRBJ1-4, with TRBD1 matching 7 bases. There are 13 residues in the CDR3. Germline CDR1 SEHNR, CDR2 FQNEAQ (reference sequence). Trimming removed 5 bases from V and 8 bases from J; junction bases left unmatched: 5. The CDR3 DNA reads as TGTGCCAGCAGCAAAACGACAGGGGAAAAACTGTTTTTT. Translated: CASSKTTGEKLFF.

This clonotype was seen many times. This chain links TRBV7-8 with TRBJ2-3, with 7 nucleotides matching TRBD2. Germline CDR1 is SGHVS and CDR2 is FQNEAQ. This CDR3 contains 13 residues. J was trimmed by 6 bases and V by 2 bases; bases with no gene match: 2. CDR3 loop: CASSLPREDTQYF. The CDR3 nucleotides are TGTGCCAGCAGCTTACCGCGGGAGGATACGCAGTATTTT.

This clonotype has a count of ten or more. The rearrangement links TRBV5-1 to TRBJ2-3; 9 nucleotides agree with TRBD1. CDR1 and CDR2 from the germline V gene are SGHRS and YFSETQ. The CDR3 length is 16 residues. The junction had 12 bases not matched to a gene; V was cut back by 0 bases and J by 10 bases. CDR3 protein: CASSLASISDRGAQYF. The CDR3, as DNA: TGCGCCAGCAGCTTGGCCTCGATCTCGGACAGGGGTGCGCAGTATTTT.

This clonotype showed up many times. CDR3 sequence (DNA): TGCGCCAGCAGCCCCGGGACTACGTCGTCGGATACGCAGTATTTT. Encoded protein: CASSPGTTSSDTQYF. The chain uses TRBV5-1 and TRBJ2-3; 7 bases match TRBD2. V gave up 4 bases and J gave up 6 bases; unmatched junction bases: 11. The germline CDR1 and CDR2 sequences are SGHRS and YFSETQ. The CDR3 extends over 15 amino acids. Full variable domain (rest looked up from reference TRBV5-1 and TRBJ2-3): KAGVTQTPRYLIKTRGQQVTLSCSPISGHRSVSWYQQTPGQGLQFLFEYFSETQRNKGNFPGRFSGRQFSNSRSEMNVSTLELGDSALYLCASSPGTTSSDTQYFGPGTRLTVL.

Only a few counts were recorded for this clonotype. V and J are TRBV6-1 and TRBJ1-5; D ambiguous. With 1 base removed from V and 4 bases from J, the gap between germline ends came to 11 bases. Germline V gene lookup returns CDR1 MNHNS and CDR2 SASEGT. CDR3 length: 15 amino acids. CDR3 protein: CASSEDFRANQPQHF. CDR3 nucleotides: TGTGCCAGCAGTGAAGATTTCCGGGCGAATCAGCCCCAGCATTTT.

This clonotype counts as medium-sized. This chain links TRBV5-1 with TRBJ2-3, with 7 bases that match TRBD1. V lost 2 bases and J lost 2; bases outside the gene matches: 8. CDR1 is SGHRS, CDR2 YFSETQ, per germline. The CDR3 length is 16 residues. The CDR3 DNA reads as TGCGCCAGCAGCTTCTTCCGGACAGGACCCACAGATACGCAGTATTTT. Encoded protein: CASSFFRTGPTDTQYF.

Many counts were recorded for this clonotype. V and J are TRBV29-1 and TRBJ2-1; no reliable D call. The germline V gene has CDR1 SQVTM and CDR2 ANQGSEA. The CDR3 is 12 residues long. Deletions cut 6 bases from V and 7 bases from J, with 13 bases between. The chain's CDR3 is CSVDRTQNEQFF. Here the CDR3 DNA reads TGCAGCGTGGACCGGACCCAGAATGAGCAGTTCTTC.

By its share, this clonotype is medium-sized. The V gene is TRBV5-6, the J gene TRBJ2-3; TRBD1 matches at 7 bases. The CDR3 loop spans 13 amino acids. Trimming took 5 bases from V and 6 from J; bases not matched to a gene: 6. From germline, CDR1 is SGHDT and CDR2 YYEEEE. The CDR3 DNA is TGTGCCAGCAGTCTGACAGGGTTGGATACGCAGTATTTT. Protein sequence: CASSLTGLDTQYF.

This clonotype has a handful of counts. The rearrangement uses TRBV7-9 and TRBJ1-2, with 10 bases that match TRBD1. In germline, CDR1 is SEHNR, CDR2 FQNEAQ (reference sequence). J was trimmed by 2 bases and V by 3 bases; bases with no gene match: 9. The CDR3 has 17 amino acids. The CDR3 bases are TGTGCCAGCAGCTTTGATTATCCGGGACAGGGGAACTATGGCTACACCTTC. This encodes CASSFDYPGQGNYGYTF.

CDR3 nucleotide sequence: TGTGCCAGCAGTTACCCGATGGGGGGTCGGAATCAGCCCCAGCATTTT. It codes for CASSYPMGGRNQPQHF. V and J are TRBV6-2 or TRBV6-3 and TRBJ1-5; the D gene is possibly TRBD1 (5 bases). This CDR3 is 16 amino acids long. V lost 2 bases, J lost 4 bases, and 15 bases lay in between. Germline V gives CDR1 MNHEY, CDR2 SVGEGT.

Many counts were recorded for this clonotype. This chain uses TRBV6-5 with TRBJ2-7; TRBD2 is a possible D gene (6 bases). Germline V gene lookup returns CDR1 MNHEY and CDR2 SVGAGI. The CDR3 covers 15 residues. V lost 0 bases and J 5 bases, leaving 14 bases between the germline ends. CDR3 residues: CASSYSMTSPHEQYF. DNA of the CDR3: TGTGCCAGCAGTTACTCGATGACTAGTCCTCACGAGCAGTACTTC.

In its sample, this clonotype was seen a few times. The chain has TRBV7-2 and TRBJ2-7; possibly TRBD1 or TRBD2 for D (5 bases each). This CDR3 region has 15 residues. With 6 bases removed from V and 3 bases from J, the gap between germline ends came to 18 bases. The germline V gene encodes CDR1 SGHTA and CDR2 FQGNSA. The CDR3 nucleotides read TGTGCCAGCAGACGTATGGGGGTCTACAGCTACGAGCAGTACTTC. Its protein is CASRRMGVYSYEQYF. Together with reference TRBV7-2 and TRBJ2-7, the CDR3 gives the full variable domain: GAGVSQSPSNKVTEKGKDVELRCDPISGHTALYWYRQSLGQGLEFLIYFQGNSAPDKSGLPSDRFSAERTGGSVSTLTIQRTQQEDSAVYLCASRRMGVYSYEQYFGPGTRLTVT.

The rearrangement uses TRBV5-1 and TRBJ2-1; 8 bases match TRBD1. The germline gives CDR1 SGHRS, CDR2 YFSETQ. V lost 2 bases, J lost 4 bases, and 5 bases stayed unmatched. This CDR3 region has 15 residues. CDR3 sequence reads: CASSFGQGIYNEQFF. The CDR3 DNA sequence: TGCGCCAGCAGCTTTGGACAGGGAATTTACAATGAGCAGTTCTTC.

This clonotype was observed a few times. J is TRBJ2-7 and V is TRBV12-3 or TRBV12-4; 10 positions match TRBD1. The trim removed 6 bases at V and 4 bases at J, leaving 9 bases unmatched. CDR3 length: 15 residues. The CDR3 sequence: CASSVGDRGPYEQYF. CDR3 DNA: TGTGCCAGCAGCGTTGGGGACAGGGGTCCTTACGAGCAGTACTTC.

This clonotype was detected many times. This chain links TRBV7-8 with TRBJ1-1; 8 nucleotides align to TRBD1. The CDR3 sequence is 15 residues long. Per the germline V gene, CDR1 is SGHVS and CDR2 is FQNEAQ. V shed 5 bases, J shed 3 bases, and the junction held 8 bases outside the gene matches. CDR3 nucleotide sequence: TGTGCCAGCAGCCAACGGACAGGGATGGACACTGAAGCTTTCTTT. The encoded protein is CASSQRTGMDTEAFF.

This clonotype was recorded at least ten times. The chain's CDR3 is CSAPFLSDTQYF. The CDR3 coding sequence is TGCAGTGCTCCCTTCCTCTCAGATACGCAGTATTTT. The V and J genes are TRBV20-1 and TRBJ2-3, with D unclear. V gave up 5 bases and J gave up 4 bases, with 10 bases separating them. In germline, CDR1 is DFQATT, CDR2 SNEGSKA (reference sequence). The CDR3 has 12 amino acids.

The DNA of the CDR3 is TGCAGTGCCTGGACAGGGCCCTCCTACGAGCAGTACTTC. As protein: CSAWTGPSYEQYF. The J gene is TRBJ2-7, the V gene TRBV20-1; 8 bases map to TRBD1. With 6 bases clipped from V and 0 bases from J, the junction kept 4 bases outside the gene matches. Germline V lookup: CDR1 DFQATT, CDR2 SNEGSKA (reference sequence). The CDR3 length is 13 residues.

In this sample, this clonotype is medium-sized. The J gene is TRBJ2-7, the V gene TRBV13; D ambiguous. Germline V gene data show CDR1 as PRHDT and CDR2 as FYEKMQ (reference sequence). The CDR3 loop spans 11 amino acids. The ends were cut back, 0 bases at V and 5 bases at J, with 2 bases in the middle. As DNA, the CDR3 is TGTGCCAGCAGCTTAGGGAACGAGCAGTACTTC. It yields the protein CASSLGNEQYF.

This clonotype was recorded many times. The chain joins TRBV29-1 to TRBJ2-7; 11 positions match TRBD2. The germline V gene encodes CDR1 SQVTM and CDR2 ANQGSEA. V shed 1 base and J 3 bases; nucleotides not matched to a gene: 2. The CDR3 spans 14 residues. For the CDR3, the DNA is TGCAGCGTTGAAGCCGGGACTAGCGGCTACGAGCAGTACTTC. As protein: CSVEAGTSGYEQYF.

This clonotype was recorded many times. J is TRBJ2-7 and V is TRBV4-1; 7 bases are shared with TRBD2. The ends lost 0 bases at V and 3 bases at J; junction bases unmatched: 5. Per germline, CDR1 MGHRA and CDR2 YSYEKL. This CDR3 region has 15 residues. CDR3 sequence (DNA): TGCGCCAGCAGCCAAGAGGACGGCGGGAGCTACGAGCAGTACTTC. Protein product: CASSQEDGGSYEQYF.